This passage covers 6 T cell receptor beta chains from one sample sequenced in a study of shared clonotypes between healthy human individuals. Sequencing was performed with immunoSEQ multiplex PCR; in TCRdb, only in-frame clones are kept and a portion is missing. The sample lists about 980,000 clones; 76% were seen once. The sequencing input was memory CD4+ T cells sorted from blood. Subset meaning: CD45RA-negative fraction. These receptors were taken from a man aged 18 to 35 in good health.

This clone is a singleton in its sample. The sample carries other DNA sequences with the same CDR3. The rearrangement uses TRBV18 and TRBJ1-5; 7 bases agree with TRBD1. Looked up from germline, CDR1 is KGHSH and CDR2 is LQKENI. The CDR3 is 14 amino acids. Trimming at V came to 2 bases and at J to 5 bases, leaving 3 bases not matched to a gene. The chain's CDR3 is CASSPGGGYQPQHF. The CDR3 bases are TGTGCCAGCTCACCAGGAGGGGGCTATCAGCCCCAGCATTTT.

The gene calls are TRBV6-1 and TRBJ2-3; 11 bases agree with TRBD2. Germline CDR1 MNHNS, CDR2 SASEGT. The ends lost 3 bases at V and 4 bases at J; junction bases unmatched: 6. This CDR3 is built from 16 residues. The DNA of the CDR3 is TGTGCCAGCAGTGAGACTAGCGGGGCTAGGTCAGATACGCAGTATTTT. This codes for CASSETSGARSDTQYF.

This sequence joins TRBV27 and TRBJ2-7; tentative D call: TRBD1 (5 bases). The CDR3 extends over 12 amino acids. V was cut by 5 bases and J by 6 bases, with 11 bases left in between. CDR1 and CDR2 from the germline V gene are MNHEY and SMNVEV (reference sequence). The CDR3: CASSRSGSEQYF. DNA for the CDR3: TGTGCCAGCAGTAGATCAGGGTCCGAGCAGTACTTC.

This sequence joins TRBV10-3 and TRBJ2-5, with D hard to call. Germline values: CDR1 ENHRY, CDR2 SYGVKD. CDR3 length equals 13 residues. Deletions cut 7 bases from V and 0 bases from J, with 9 bases between. For the CDR3, the DNA is TGTGCCATCACCCCCAATAACCAAGAGACCCAGTACTTC. This sequence encodes CAITPNNQETQYF.

The chain combines TRBV4-2 with TRBJ2-1; 9 positions match TRBD2. The V segment lost 0 bases and the J segment 8 bases; nucleotides outside the gene matches: 5. The CDR3 contains 15 residues. CDR1 and CDR2 from the germline V gene are LGHNA and YNFKEQ. The CDR3 DNA follows: TGTGCCAGCAGCCAAGAATGGGCTAGCGGGGATGAGCAGTTCTTC. Translating gives CASSQEWASGDEQFF.

This CDR3 reads CASSDRQGLYEQYF. The CDR3 coding sequence is TGCGCCAGCAGTGATAGACAGGGGCTCTACGAGCAGTACTTC. This sequence joins TRBV10-2 and TRBJ2-7, with 8 positions matching TRBD1. This CDR3 comprises 14 residues. The V gene's germline CDR1 is WSHSY and CDR2 SAAADI. V was pared by 3 bases and J by 3 bases, with 4 bases of the junction left unmatched.